This entry lists 5 T cell receptor beta chains sequenced from one sample in a study of graft-versus-host responses after intestinal transplantation. The assay was immunoSEQ multiplex PCR, and TCRdb's table has in-frame clones only and misses some. The data hold about 13,000 clones, with more than 35% observed a single time. Specimen: alloreactive CD4+ T cells from a mixed lymphocyte reaction culture, collected before intestinal transplant. Subset denoted: CFSE-low proliferating T cells sorted from roughly 6-day pre-transplant mixed lymphocyte reaction (GvH or HvG direction). Receptor source: a human patient who received an intestinal transplant.

This clone has only a few counts. The gene calls are TRBV7-2 and TRBJ1-6; D is uncertain. In germline, CDR1 is SGHTA, CDR2 FQGNSA. Trimming pared 3 bases from V and 1 base from J, leaving 13 bases between. The CDR3 contains 17 residues. The CDR3 DNA reads TGTGCCAGCAGCTTTGACTGGCGAACATCCTATAATTCACCCCTCCACTTT. This codes for CASSFDWRTSYNSPLHF.

This sequence joins TRBV12-5 and TRBJ2-3, with 7 bases fitting TRBD1. Losses at the gene ends were 3 bases for V and 3 bases for J; bases not matched to a gene: 9. The length of the CDR3 is 16 residues. The germline V gene encodes CDR1 LGHNT and CDR2 FRNRAP. The CDR3 coding sequence is TGTGCTAGTGGTTTTTGGGACAGTTCAGCTACAGATACGCAGTATTTT. This sequence encodes CASGFWDSSATDTQYF.

V usage is TRBV7-2 and J usage is TRBJ2-2; 11 bases match TRBD1. The V gene's germline CDR1 is SGHTA and CDR2 FQGNSA. CDR3 size: 15 residues. V gave up 6 bases and J gave up 1 base; unmatched junction bases: 1. The CDR3: CASRGQGGNTGELFF. CDR3 DNA sequence: TGTGCCAGCAGGGGACAGGGGGGGAACACCGGGGAGCTGTTTTTT.

Relative to its sample, this clone is medium-sized. This sequence joins TRBV5-1 and TRBJ1-2, with 8 bases lining up with TRBD1. V was clipped by 1 base and J by 4 bases; unmatched bases: 6. Germline V lookup: CDR1 SGHRS, CDR2 YFSETQ. The CDR3 sequence is 15 residues long. The CDR3 protein is CASSLQAGGTYGYTF. Written as DNA, the CDR3 is TGCGCCAGCAGCTTGCAGGCAGGGGGCACCTATGGCTACACCTTC.

In this sample, this clone turned up many times. The rearrangement uses TRBV5-6 and TRBJ1-2, with D maybe TRBD1 (6 bases). Germline V gene data show CDR1 as SGHDT and CDR2 as YYEEEE. V lost 1 base, J lost 10 bases, and 20 bases lay in between. The CDR3 has 15 amino acids. CDR3 bases: TGTGCCAGCAGCTTGCCCAGAACAGGGATTAGGGTCTACACCTTC. Protein sequence: CASSLPRTGIRVYTF.